The 4 T cell receptor beta chains below all came from one sample that was sequenced in a study of blood T cell repertoires in COVID-19. The data were produced by immunoSEQ multiplex PCR, yet TCRdb's version contains in-frame clones alone and is incomplete. The data show just over 300,000 clones, 86% seen once. Sequencing input: PBMCs or T cells enriched from blood (not recorded which). The receptors derive from a man aged 25 to 40 who had recovered from COVID-19.

The chain combines TRBV6-5 with TRBJ1-2; no firm D call. CDR1 and CDR2 (germline): MNHEY, SVGAGI. Trimming stripped 0 bases from V and 9 bases from J, with 20 bases between. The CDR3 sequence is 16 residues long. CDR3 nucleotides: TGTGCCAGCAGTTACTCGTCTCCAGGTAGATCGCCGAGCTACACCTTC. Translation: CASSYSSPGRSPSYTF.

V and J are TRBV7-9 and TRBJ1-1; TRBD1 matches 7 bases. The germline gives CDR1 SEHNR, CDR2 FQNEAQ (reference sequence). V shed 3 bases, J shed 11 bases, and the junction held 6 bases outside the gene matches. The CDR3 consists of 12 residues. In nucleotides, the CDR3 is TGTGCCAGCAGCTTGGGACAGCAGAGGGCTTTCTTT. This gives the protein CASSLGQQRAFF.

V and J are TRBV11-3 and TRBJ2-3, with 8 bases matching TRBD2. V lost 1 base, J lost 4 bases, and 7 bases stayed unmatched. Germline-derived CDR1 and CDR2 are SGHNT and YENEEA. CDR3 length: 16 amino acids. DNA for the CDR3: TGTGCCAGCAGCTTAGGGGCTAGCGGGTGGGCAGATACGCAGTATTTT. This sequence encodes CASSLGASGWADTQYF.

This rearrangement joins TRBV7-9 to TRBJ2-1; 12 bases line up with TRBD2. This CDR3 is 17 amino acids long. The V and J ends lost 5 bases and 3 bases, in that order; junction bases with no gene match: 8. Germline CDR1 SEHNR, CDR2 FQNEAQ (reference sequence). CDR3 loop: CASSPRLAGANYNEQFF. The CDR3, as DNA: TGTGCCAGCAGCCCCCGACTAGCGGGAGCCAACTACAATGAGCAGTTCTTC.